Following are 19 T cell receptor beta chains from one sample sequenced in a study of patients and donors after allogeneic stem cell transplantation. TCRdb reanalysed the RT-PCR reads using MiXCR and keeps one entry per CDR3 protein. The sample has 190,000 or so distinct CDR3 sequences, less than 50% seen once; the top ten hold 11%. The material sequenced was blood, either unsorted or a sorted T cell fraction (not recorded which). These receptors all come from a human donor who was either an allogeneic HSCT recipient or a stem cell or donor lymphocyte infusion donor (not recorded which). It is not recorded whose cells these are; they may come from a transplant donor.

The chain uses TRBV9 and TRBJ1-1, with 9 bases that match TRBD1. From germline, CDR1 is SGDLS and CDR2 YYNGEE. CDR3 length equals 18 residues. The V and J ends lost 3 bases and 5 bases, in that order; junction bases with no gene match: 17. This CDR3 reads CASSASRDRVFVGTEAFF. The DNA of the CDR3 is TGTGCCAGCAGCGCCTCCCGGGACAGGGTATTCGTTGGGACTGAAGCTTTCTTT.

The J gene is TRBJ1-5, the V gene TRBV20-1, with a tentative D call TRBD1 (6 bases). Trimming stripped 2 bases from V and 5 bases from J, with 13 bases between. Germline V gives CDR1 DFQATT, CDR2 SNEGSKA (reference sequence). The CDR3 is 14 amino acids. CDR3 DNA: TGCAGTGCTAGACCCGGGGGCCGGGATCAGCCCCAGCATTTT. This gives the protein CSARPGGRDQPQHF.

The CDR3 sequence is CASSPRNQGLIYGYTF. CDR3 DNA: TGTGCCAGCAGCCCAAGGAATCAGGGCCTCATCTATGGCTACACCTTC. J is TRBJ1-2 and V is TRBV14; possibly TRBD1 for D (5 bases). Germline-derived CDR1 and CDR2 are SGHDN and FVKESK. This CDR3 has 16 residues. Trimming took off 4 bases at V and 4 bases at J, with 19 bases between the two ends.

J is TRBJ1-1 and V is TRBV9; D is ambiguous. The V gene's germline CDR1 is SGDLS and CDR2 YYNGEE. This CDR3 has 14 residues. Trimming removed 0 bases at V and 5 bases at J, with 11 bases between. CDR3 protein: CASSVVSGRTEAFF. The DNA of the CDR3 is TGTGCCAGCAGCGTAGTATCGGGGAGAACTGAAGCTTTCTTT.

The chain joins TRBV12-3 or TRBV12-4 to TRBJ1-6; D gene ambiguous. The germline V and J ends were trimmed by 6 bases and 0 bases, with 9 bases remaining between them. This CDR3 has 15 amino acids. CDR3 sequence (DNA): TGTGCCAGCAGCTTACAGAGCTCCTATAATTCACCCCTCCACTTT. Protein: CASSLQSSYNSPLHF.

The CDR3 spells CAWSVGDYSYEQYF. The CDR3 coding sequence is TGTGCCTGGAGTGTAGGGGACTACTCCTACGAGCAGTACTTC. J is TRBJ2-7 and V is TRBV30; 7 nucleotides match TRBD2. Germline CDR1 reads GTSNPN; CDR2 reads SVGIG (reference sequence). After removal of 0 bases from V and 0 bases from J, the junction contained 2 bases not matched to a gene. The CDR3 covers 14 residues.

The CDR3 nucleotides read TGTGCCAGCAGTGAAGTAGGGGACGATCAGCCCCAGCATTTT. This encodes CASSEVGDDQPQHF. V and J are TRBV2 and TRBJ1-5; possibly TRBD1 for D (5 bases). The V end lost 1 base, the J end lost 5 bases, and 9 bases lay between the germline ends. Germline CDR1 SNHLY, CDR2 FYNNEI. CDR3 length: 14 amino acids.

This chain connects TRBV5-1 to TRBJ1-2; D is uncertain. Trimming removed 0 bases at V and 4 bases at J, with 16 bases between. This CDR3 has 16 amino acids. Germline V gene data show CDR1 as SGHRS and CDR2 as YFSETQ. As DNA, the CDR3 is TGCGCCAGCAGCTTGGAGTCCGTCCCCCGGGCCTATGGCTACACCTTC. Amino acids: CASSLESVPRAYGYTF. Full variable domain (remainder filled in from reference TRBV5-1 and TRBJ1-2): KAGVTQTPRYLIKTRGQQVTLSCSPISGHRSVSWYQQTPGQGLQFLFEYFSETQRNKGNFPGRFSGRQFSNSRSEMNVSTLELGDSALYLCASSLESVPRAYGYTFGSGTRLTVV.

This clonotype occurred a few times. CDR3 protein: CATSRGGASDEQFF. The CDR3, as DNA: TGTGCCACCAGCAGAGGGGGGGCCTCGGATGAGCAGTTCTTC. This chain links TRBV15 with TRBJ2-1; possibly TRBD1 or TRBD2 for D (6 bases each). V was clipped by 1 base and J by 8 bases, with 12 bases between them. There are 14 residues in the CDR3. Germline loops: CDR1 LNHNV, CDR2 YYDKDF (reference sequence). The full variable domain, with the rest looked up from reference TRBV15 and TRBJ2-1, is DAMVIQNPRYQVTQFGKPVTLSCSQTLNHNVMYWYQQKSSQAPKLLFHYYDKDFNNEADTPDNFQSRRPNTSFCFLDIRSPGLGDTAMYLCATSRGGASDEQFFGPGTRLTVL.

The rearrangement uses TRBV20-1 and TRBJ1-2; D is ambiguous. CDR3 length equals 14 residues. Between the trimmed V and J ends, which lost 1 base and 1 base, there was a span of 10 bases. Germline loops: CDR1 DFQATT, CDR2 SNEGSKA (reference sequence). Here the CDR3 reads CSARGDTSNYGYTF. In DNA form, the CDR3 reads TGCAGTGCTAGAGGAGACACAAGTAACTATGGCTACACCTTC.

This clonotype has more than one count but fewer than ten. The genes are TRBV12-3 or TRBV12-4 and TRBJ1-2, with no clear D. This CDR3 has 12 amino acids. V was trimmed by 5 bases and J by 6 bases, leaving 10 bases between them. In DNA, the CDR3 is TGTGCCAGCAGTACCCGGAGGGATGGCTACACCTTC. It yields the protein CASSTRRDGYTF.

V is TRBV5-6 and J is TRBJ2-1; D not resolved. CDR3 length equals 12 residues. Germline lookup yields CDR1 SGHDT and CDR2 YYEEEE. V shed 6 bases and J shed 2 bases, with 6 bases lying between them. In DNA form, the CDR3 reads TGTGCCAGCATTAGTCCCTACAATGAGCAGTTCTTC. This codes for CASISPYNEQFF.

This clonotype was recorded only once. V is TRBV24-1 and J is TRBJ2-3, with D maybe TRBD1 (6 bases). The CDR3 runs 16 residues. V was clipped by 3 bases and J by 0 bases, with 12 bases between them. The germline gives CDR1 KGHDR, CDR2 SFDVKD. The chain's CDR3 is CATSDRTAASTDTQYF. Written as DNA, the CDR3 is TGTGCCACCAGTGATCGGACAGCCGCTAGCACAGATACGCAGTATTTT.

This clonotype has only a few counts. The J gene is TRBJ1-2, the V gene TRBV10-3; unclear D gene. V lost 2 bases and J 8 bases, leaving 9 bases between the germline ends. The V gene's germline CDR1 is ENHRY and CDR2 SYGVKD. The CDR3 loop spans 12 amino acids. CDR3 coding DNA: TGTGCCATCAGTGAGGTCATGTCCGGCTACACCTTC. Translating gives CAISEVMSGYTF.

The V call is TRBV28, the J call TRBJ1-5, with D perhaps matching TRBD1 (6 bases). The germline gives CDR1 MDHEN, CDR2 SYDVKM. Between the trimmed V and J ends, which lost 2 bases and 4 bases, there was a span of 12 bases. This CDR3 spans 15 amino acids. CDR3 sequence (DNA): TGTGCCAGCAGTTTAGGACAGATCAGGAATCAGCCCCAGCATTTT. Its protein is CASSLGQIRNQPQHF.

The chain joins TRBV20-1 to TRBJ1-5, with D possibly being TRBD1 (5 bases). This CDR3 comprises 16 residues. Germline V gene data show CDR1 as DFQATT and CDR2 as SNEGSKA (reference sequence). V was pared by 3 bases and J by 4 bases, with 19 bases between. Here the CDR3 DNA reads TGCAGTGCTAGTCAAGGATCCACCGGGGGAAATCAGCCCCAGCATTTT. Its protein product is CSASQGSTGGNQPQHF.

The rearrangement uses TRBV29-1 and TRBJ2-2; weak D call: TRBD2 (5 bases). The CDR3 has 16 amino acids. The V gene's germline CDR1 is SQVTM and CDR2 ANQGSEA. With 3 bases removed from V and 0 bases from J, the gap between germline ends came to 14 bases. The CDR3 bases are TGCAGCGTTGAGTTGGCCCCTAGCCCGAACACCGGGGAGCTGTTTTTT. Translated: CSVELAPSPNTGELFF.

V is TRBV5-1 and J is TRBJ2-3, with unresolved D. CDR1 is SGHRS and CDR2 is YFSETQ in the germline V gene. The CDR3 contains 14 residues. Between the trimmed V and J ends, which lost 0 bases and 4 bases, there was a span of 9 bases. For the CDR3, the DNA is TGCGCCAGCAGCTTGGTAGCAGTCCCAGATACGCAGTATTTT. Protein: CASSLVAVPDTQYF. The full variable domain, rest sourced from reference TRBV5-1 and TRBJ2-3, is KAGVTQTPRYLIKTRGQQVTLSCSPISGHRSVSWYQQTPGQGLQFLFEYFSETQRNKGNFPGRFSGRQFSNSRSEMNVSTLELGDSALYLCASSLVAVPDTQYFGPGTRLTVL.

V and J are TRBV4-1 and TRBJ2-1, with a weak D call TRBD1 (6 bases). V lost 10 bases to trimming and J lost 6 bases, with 13 bases between them. CDR3 length: 12 amino acids. CDR1 and CDR2 from the germline V gene are MGHRA and YSYEKL. CDR3 sequence (DNA): TGCGCCACAGCGCAGGGGAGCAATGAGCAGTTCTTC. This codes for CATAQGSNEQFF.